This T cell receptor beta chain was observed in a study of blood T cell repertoires in COVID-19. Study background: Material from acute and convalescent COVID-19 was sourced from the United States, Italy and Spain. T cells, B-cell-depleted T cells, or PBMCs provided the cDNA or gDNA that served as material.

From germline, CDR1 is MDHEN and CDR2 SYDVKM. This CDR3 has 21 residues. The junction had 28 bases not matched to a gene; V was cut back by 5 bases and J by 8 bases. Original analysis: Reference gene primers were amplified, and this amplification served to estimate nucleated cell counts. Libraries were prepared by immunoSEQ multiplex PCR; TCRdb keeps only in-frame clonotypes and omits some of them. V and J calls and clone size are given by that table; D and trimming were obtained from the DNA. This sample has about 47,000 clones, with about four fifths found just once. The sequence derives from a man between 60 and 75 years old with acute or convalescent COVID-19. The source material was peripheral blood. V usage is TRBV28 and J usage is TRBJ2-7; 12 positions agree with TRBD1. As DNA, the CDR3 is TGTGCCAGCAGTCTCGGTGGAGCCGGGACAGGGGGCGAAAAGGTGGTATACCAGCAGTACTTC. Residues: CASSLGGAGTGGEKVVYQQYF.